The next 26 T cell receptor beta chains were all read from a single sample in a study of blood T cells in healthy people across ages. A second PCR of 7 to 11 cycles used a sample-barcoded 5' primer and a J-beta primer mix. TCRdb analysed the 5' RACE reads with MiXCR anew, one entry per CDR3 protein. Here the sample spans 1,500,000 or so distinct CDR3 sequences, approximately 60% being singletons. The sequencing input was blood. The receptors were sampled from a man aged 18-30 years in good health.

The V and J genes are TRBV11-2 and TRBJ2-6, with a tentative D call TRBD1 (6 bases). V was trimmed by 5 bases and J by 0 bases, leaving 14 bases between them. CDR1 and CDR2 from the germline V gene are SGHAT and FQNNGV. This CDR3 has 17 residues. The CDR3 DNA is TGTGCCAGCAGCCTCCTAGGGGGTCCCTCTGGGGCCAACGTCCTGACTTTC. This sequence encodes CASSLLGGPSGANVLTF.

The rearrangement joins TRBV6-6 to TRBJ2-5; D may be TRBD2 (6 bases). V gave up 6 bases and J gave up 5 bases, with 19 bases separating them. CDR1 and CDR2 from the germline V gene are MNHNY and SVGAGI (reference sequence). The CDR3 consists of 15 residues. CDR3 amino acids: CASSPPEEGSETQYF. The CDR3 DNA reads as TGTGCCAGCAGCCCCCCTGAGGAGGGTAGCGAGACCCAGTACTTC.

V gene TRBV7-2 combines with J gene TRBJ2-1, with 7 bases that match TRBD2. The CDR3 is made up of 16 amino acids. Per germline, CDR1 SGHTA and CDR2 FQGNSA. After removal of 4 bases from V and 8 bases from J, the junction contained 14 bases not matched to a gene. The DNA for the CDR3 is TGTGCCAGCAGCTCCACCGCTAGCGGTAGATTATATGAGCAGTTCTTC. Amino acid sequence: CASSSTASGRLYEQFF.

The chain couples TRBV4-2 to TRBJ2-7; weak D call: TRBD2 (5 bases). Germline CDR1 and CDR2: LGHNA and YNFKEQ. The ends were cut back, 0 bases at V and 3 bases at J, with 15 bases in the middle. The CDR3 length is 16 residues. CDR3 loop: CASSQDPPAGHYEQYF. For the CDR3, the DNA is TGTGCCAGCAGCCAAGATCCCCCCGCGGGTCACTACGAGCAGTACTTC.

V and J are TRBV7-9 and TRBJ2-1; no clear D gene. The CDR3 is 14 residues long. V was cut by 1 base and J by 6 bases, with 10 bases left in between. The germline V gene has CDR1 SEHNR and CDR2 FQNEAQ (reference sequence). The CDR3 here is CASSLDPEPNEQFF. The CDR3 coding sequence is TGTGCCAGCAGCTTAGACCCAGAGCCCAATGAGCAGTTCTTC.

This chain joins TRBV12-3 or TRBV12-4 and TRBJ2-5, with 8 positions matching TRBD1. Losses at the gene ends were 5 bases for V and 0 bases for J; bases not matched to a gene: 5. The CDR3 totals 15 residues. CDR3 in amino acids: CASSPGQAYQETQYF. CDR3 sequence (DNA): TGTGCCAGCAGTCCGGGACAGGCGTACCAAGAGACCCAGTACTTC.

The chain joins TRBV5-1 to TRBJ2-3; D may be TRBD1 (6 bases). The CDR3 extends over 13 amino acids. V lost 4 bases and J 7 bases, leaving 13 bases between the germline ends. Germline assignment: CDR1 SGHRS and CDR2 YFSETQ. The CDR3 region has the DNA TGCGCCAGCAGCACGGGACAAGTTAATACGCAGTATTTT. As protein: CASSTGQVNTQYF. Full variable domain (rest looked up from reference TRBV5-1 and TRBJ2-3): KAGVTQTPRYLIKTRGQQVTLSCSPISGHRSVSWYQQTPGQGLQFLFEYFSETQRNKGNFPGRFSGRQFSNSRSEMNVSTLELGDSALYLCASSTGQVNTQYFGPGTRLTVL.

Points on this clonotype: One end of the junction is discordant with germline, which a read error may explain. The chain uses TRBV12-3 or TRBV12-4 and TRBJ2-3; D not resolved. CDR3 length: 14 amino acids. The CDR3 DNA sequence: TGTGCCTGCAGTTCACTGCCAGTCACAGATACGCAGTATTTT. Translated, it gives CACSSLPVTDTQYF.

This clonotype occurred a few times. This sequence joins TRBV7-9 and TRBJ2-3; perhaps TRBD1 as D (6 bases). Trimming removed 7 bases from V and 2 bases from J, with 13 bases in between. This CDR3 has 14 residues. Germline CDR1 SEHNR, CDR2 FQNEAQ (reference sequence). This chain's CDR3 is CASNPRGLTDTQYF. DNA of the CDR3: TGTGCCAGCAACCCCAGGGGCCTCACAGATACGCAGTATTTT. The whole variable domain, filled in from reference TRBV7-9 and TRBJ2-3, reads DTGVSQNPRHKITKRGQNVTFRCDPISEHNRLYWYRQTLGQGPEFLTYFQNEAQLEKSRLLSDRFSAERPKGSFSTLEIQRTEQGDSAMYLCASNPRGLTDTQYFGPGTRLTVL.

The CDR3 DNA is TGTGCCAGCACCCGAGGGGCACTCGAGACCCAGTACTTC. Encoded protein: CASTRGALETQYF. V is TRBV2 and J is TRBJ2-7, with D perhaps matching TRBD1 or TRBD2 (5 bases each). Matching the DNA end better, TRBJ2-5 makes the J call doubtful. Looked up from germline, CDR1 is SNHLY and CDR2 is FYNNEI. This CDR3 is built from 13 residues.

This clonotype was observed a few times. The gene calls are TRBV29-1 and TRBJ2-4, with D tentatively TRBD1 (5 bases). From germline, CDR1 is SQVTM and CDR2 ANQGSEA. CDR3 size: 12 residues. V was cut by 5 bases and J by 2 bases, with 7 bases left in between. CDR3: CSVQGSKNIQYF. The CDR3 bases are TGCAGCGTTCAGGGATCCAAAAACATTCAGTACTTC.

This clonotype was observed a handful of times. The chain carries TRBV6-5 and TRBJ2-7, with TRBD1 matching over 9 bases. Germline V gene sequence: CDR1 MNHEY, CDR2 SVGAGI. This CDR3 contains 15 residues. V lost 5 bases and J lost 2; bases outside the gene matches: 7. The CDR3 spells CASSPIQGATYEQYF. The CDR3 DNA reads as TGTGCCAGCAGTCCAATACAGGGGGCAACCTACGAGCAGTACTTC.

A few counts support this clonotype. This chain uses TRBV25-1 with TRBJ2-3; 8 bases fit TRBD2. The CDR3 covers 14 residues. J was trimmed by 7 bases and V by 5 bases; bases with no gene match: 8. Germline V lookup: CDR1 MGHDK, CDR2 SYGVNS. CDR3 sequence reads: CASSPAGGVHTQYF. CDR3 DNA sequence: TGTGCCAGCAGTCCGGCGGGGGGTGTACATACGCAGTATTTT.

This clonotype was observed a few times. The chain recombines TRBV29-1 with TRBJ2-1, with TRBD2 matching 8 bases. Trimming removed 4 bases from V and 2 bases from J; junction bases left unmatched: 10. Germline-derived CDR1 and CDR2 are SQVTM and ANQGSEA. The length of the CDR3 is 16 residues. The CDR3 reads CSVAGSGGKTYNEQFF. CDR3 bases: TGCAGCGTTGCAGGGAGCGGGGGAAAAACCTACAATGAGCAGTTCTTC.

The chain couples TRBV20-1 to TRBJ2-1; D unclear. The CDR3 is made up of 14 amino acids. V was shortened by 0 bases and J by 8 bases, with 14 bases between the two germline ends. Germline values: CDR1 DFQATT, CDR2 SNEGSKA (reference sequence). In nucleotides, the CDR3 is TGCAGTGCTAGAGATAGCAGAGGAATCCATGAGCAGTTCTTC. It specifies CSARDSRGIHEQFF.

CDR3 sequence reads: CASSIFRGPHNEQFF. The CDR3 DNA is TGTGCCAGTAGTATATTTAGAGGACCCCACAATGAGCAGTTCTTC. The V gene is TRBV19, the J gene TRBJ2-1, with D unresolved. CDR3 length: 15 residues. Germline CDR1 reads LNHDA; CDR2 reads SQIVND (reference sequence). V lost 2 bases to trimming and J lost 5 bases, with 13 bases between them. Full variable domain (remainder filled in from reference TRBV19 and TRBJ2-1): DGGITQSPKYLFRKEGQNVTLSCEQNLNHDAMYWYRQDPGQGLRLIYYSQIVNDFQKGDIAEGYSVSREKKESFPLTVTSAQKNPTAFYLCASSIFRGPHNEQFFGPGTRLTVL.

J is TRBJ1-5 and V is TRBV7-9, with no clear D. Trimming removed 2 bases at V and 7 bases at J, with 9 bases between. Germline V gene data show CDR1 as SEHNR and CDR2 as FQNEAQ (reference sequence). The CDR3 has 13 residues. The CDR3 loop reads CASSLNADQPQHF. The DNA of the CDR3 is TGTGCCAGCAGCTTAAACGCGGACCAGCCCCAGCATTTT.

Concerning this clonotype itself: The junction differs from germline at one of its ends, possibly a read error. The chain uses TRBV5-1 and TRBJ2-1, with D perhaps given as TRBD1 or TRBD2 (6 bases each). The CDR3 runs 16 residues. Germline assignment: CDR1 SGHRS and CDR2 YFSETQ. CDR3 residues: CASSLEIGGSNNEQFF. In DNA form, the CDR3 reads TGCGCCAGCAGCTTGGAAATCGGGGGCTCCAACAATGAGCAGTTCTTC.

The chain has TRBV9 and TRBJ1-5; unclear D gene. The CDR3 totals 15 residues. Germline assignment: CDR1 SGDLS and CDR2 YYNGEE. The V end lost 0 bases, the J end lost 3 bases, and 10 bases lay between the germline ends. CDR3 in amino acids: CASSVESGFNQPQHF. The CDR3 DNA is TGTGCCAGCAGCGTAGAATCGGGCTTCAATCAGCCCCAGCATTTT.

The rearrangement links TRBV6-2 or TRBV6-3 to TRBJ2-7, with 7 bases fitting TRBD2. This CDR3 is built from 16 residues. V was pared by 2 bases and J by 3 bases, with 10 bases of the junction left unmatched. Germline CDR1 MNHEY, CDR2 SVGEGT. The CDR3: CASSYVLAASYYEQYF. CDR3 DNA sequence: TGTGCCAGCAGTTACGTGCTAGCGGCTTCATACTACGAGCAGTACTTC.

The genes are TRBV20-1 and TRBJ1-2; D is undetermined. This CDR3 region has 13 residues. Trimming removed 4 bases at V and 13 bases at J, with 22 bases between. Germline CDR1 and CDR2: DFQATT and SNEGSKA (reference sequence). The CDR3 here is CSATAAPNYGCTF. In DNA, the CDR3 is TGCAGTGCTACCGCGGCACCGAACTATGGTTGCACCTTC.

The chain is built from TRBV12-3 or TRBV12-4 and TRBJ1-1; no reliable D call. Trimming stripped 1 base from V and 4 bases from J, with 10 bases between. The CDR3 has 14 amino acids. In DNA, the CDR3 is TGTGCCAGCAGTTTAGAGGGCACGGTCACTGAAGCTTTCTTT. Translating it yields CASSLEGTVTEAFF.

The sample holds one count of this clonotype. Here the CDR3 DNA reads TGCGCCAGCAGCTTTAACGGACAGCCTATTTACGCCTACGAGCAGTACTTC. Protein: CASSFNGQPIYAYEQYF. The V and J genes are TRBV5-1 and TRBJ2-7; D might be TRBD1 (6 bases). CDR3 length: 17 residues. Per the germline V gene, CDR1 is SGHRS and CDR2 is YFSETQ. Trimming removed 2 bases from V and 2 bases from J, with 20 bases in between.

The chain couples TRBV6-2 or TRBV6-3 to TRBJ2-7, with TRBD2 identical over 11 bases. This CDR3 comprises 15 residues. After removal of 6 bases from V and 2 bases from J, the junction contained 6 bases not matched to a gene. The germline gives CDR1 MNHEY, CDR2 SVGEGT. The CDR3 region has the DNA TGTGCCAGCAGGAAGCTAGCGGGAGGTGCCTACGAGCAGTACTTC. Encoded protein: CASRKLAGGAYEQYF.

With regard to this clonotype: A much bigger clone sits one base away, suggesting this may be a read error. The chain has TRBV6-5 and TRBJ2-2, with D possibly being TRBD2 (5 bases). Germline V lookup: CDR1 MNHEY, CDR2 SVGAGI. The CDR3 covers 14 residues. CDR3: CAGSSPEESGELFF. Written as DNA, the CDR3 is TGTGCCGGCAGTTCCCCGGAGGAGTCCGGGGAGCTGTTTTTT.

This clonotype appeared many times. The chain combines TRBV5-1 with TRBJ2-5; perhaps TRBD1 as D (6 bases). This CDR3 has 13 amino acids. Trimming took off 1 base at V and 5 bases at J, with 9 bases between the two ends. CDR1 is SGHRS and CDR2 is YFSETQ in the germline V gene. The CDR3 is CASSLTGKETQYF. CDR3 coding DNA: TGCGCCAGCAGCTTGACAGGGAAGGAGACCCAGTACTTC.